Listed here are 17 T cell receptor beta chains from one sample, sequenced in a study of blood T cells in healthy people across ages. Next came a second PCR, run for about 7 to 11 cycles, which used a sample-barcoded 5' primer along with a J-beta primer mix. TCRdb re-called the 5' RACE reads through MiXCR, storing one row per CDR3 protein. The sample carries about 1.4 million distinct CDR3 sequences, approximately 59% recorded once. Input material: blood. The receptors come from a man between 18 and 29 years old in good health.

The chain joins TRBV10-3 to TRBJ2-1, with D tentatively TRBD1 (5 bases). The CDR3 is 10 residues long. Germline lookup yields CDR1 ENHRY and CDR2 SYGVKD. Trimming removed 10 bases at V and 8 bases at J, with 9 bases between. The CDR3 here is CASEGDEQFF. The CDR3 DNA sequence: TGTGCCAGCGAAGGGGATGAGCAGTTCTTC.

Concerning this clonotype itself: At one end, the junction sequence differs from germline, possibly due to a read error. The rearrangement uses TRBV5-1 and TRBJ2-6; a possible D gene is TRBD2 (5 bases). The CDR3 extends over 15 amino acids. Germline CDR1 SGHRS, CDR2 YFSETQ. In DNA form, the CDR3 reads TGTGCTAGCAGCTTAGACCGCACCGGGGCCAACGTCCTGACTTTC. The encoded protein is CASSLDRTGANVLTF.

In its sample, this clonotype was seen a few times. The rearrangement uses TRBV4-1 and TRBJ2-4; 7 bases map to TRBD2. Germline trimming cut 2 bases from V and 5 bases from J; bases unmatched to any gene: 6. Germline V lookup: CDR1 MGHRA, CDR2 YSYEKL. This CDR3 region has 15 residues. CDR3 in amino acids: CASSQWEGRENIQYF. CDR3 nucleotide sequence: TGCGCCAGCAGCCAATGGGAGGGCCGAGAAAACATTCAGTACTTC.

This chain joins TRBV10-3 and TRBJ2-7; TRBD2 matches 8 bases. The CDR3 spans 12 residues. The V segment lost 11 bases and the J segment 2 bases; nucleotides outside the gene matches: 5. Germline V CDR1 and CDR2: ENHRY, SYGVKD. CDR3 sequence: CAAGGPAYEQYF. The CDR3 DNA sequence: TGTGCCGCGGGAGGCCCAGCCTACGAGCAGTACTTC.

This clonotype was counted a few times. This sequence joins TRBV27 and TRBJ2-7, with 12 bases lining up with TRBD2. The CDR3 length is 14 residues. Losses at the gene ends were 4 bases for V and 4 bases for J; bases not matched to a gene: 2. Germline V lookup: CDR1 MNHEY, CDR2 SMNVEV (reference sequence). CDR3 amino acids: CASSWTSGTYEQYF. The CDR3, as DNA: TGTGCCAGCAGTTGGACTAGCGGGACTTACGAGCAGTACTTC.

The gene calls are TRBV7-9 and TRBJ2-5, with 11 bases matching TRBD1. The J call may be faulty, since TRBJ2-7 better matches the DNA end. CDR1 is SEHNR and CDR2 is FQNEAQ in the germline V gene (reference sequence). This CDR3 spans 17 amino acids. CDR3 bases: TGTGCCAGCAGCTTGCCCCCGGGACAGGGGGGACATTACGAGCAGTACTTC. Protein: CASSLPPGQGGHYEQYF.

This clonotype showed up many times. The genes are TRBV28 and TRBJ2-7, with D possibly called TRBD1 or TRBD2 (7 bases each). CDR3 length: 15 residues. The germline V and J ends were trimmed by 3 bases and 7 bases, with 19 bases remaining between them. CDR1 MDHEN and CDR2 SYDVKM come from the germline V gene. The CDR3 nucleotides are TGTGCCAGCAGTTTTCGGGCAGGGGGGGTTGGTGAGCAGTACTTC. It translates to CASSFRAGGVGEQYF.

The chain uses TRBV12-3 or TRBV12-4 and TRBJ2-5, with unresolved D. CDR3 length: 13 residues. The V gene lost 6 bases and the J gene lost 7 bases, with 15 bases spanning the gap. The CDR3 DNA reads as TGTGCCAGCAGCGATGGGGTGGTTGGGACCCAGTACTTC. Protein product: CASSDGVVGTQYF.

The chain has TRBV2 and TRBJ2-7, with a weak D call TRBD1 (6 bases). The DNA end lines up better with TRBJ2-5; the J call may be wrong. The CDR3 is 13 amino acids. The germline V gene encodes CDR1 SNHLY and CDR2 FYNNEI. CDR3 sequence: CASSDSGDGTQYF. The CDR3 bases are TGTGCCAGCAGTGACTCAGGGGATGGGACCCAGTACTTC.

In DNA form, the CDR3 reads TGCAGCGGCACAGGGGGAGAGACCCAGTTCTTC. This gives the protein CSGTGGETQFF. The gene calls are TRBV20-1 and TRBJ2-1; 8 bases align to TRBD1. Germline V gene sequence: CDR1 DFQATT, CDR2 SNEGSKA (reference sequence). This CDR3 has 11 amino acids.

This clonotype was detected a few times. The chain recombines TRBV29-1 with TRBJ2-7, with TRBD1 matching over 7 bases. CDR1 is SQVTM and CDR2 is ANQGSEA in the germline V gene. Germline trimming cut 6 bases from V and 3 bases from J; bases unmatched to any gene: 8. CDR3 size: 13 residues. CDR3 sequence reads: CSVDRDGYYEQYF. The CDR3 DNA is TGCAGCGTCGACAGGGATGGATACTACGAGCAGTACTTC.

The chain links TRBV12-3 or TRBV12-4 to TRBJ2-4, with 9 positions matching TRBD2. V gave up 9 bases and J gave up 0 bases; unmatched junction bases: 6. This CDR3 contains 15 residues. The CDR3 reads CASVAGELAKNIQYF. Here the CDR3 DNA reads TGTGCCAGTGTAGCGGGAGAGCTAGCCAAAAACATTCAGTACTTC.

There are a few counts of this clonotype. The rearrangement joins TRBV7-2 to TRBJ2-5; no reliable D call. The J call may not be correct, given that the DNA end is closer to TRBJ2-7. Germline V gene sequence: CDR1 SGHTA, CDR2 FQGNSA. This CDR3 is built from 13 residues. CDR3 region: CASSFSMGYEQYF. CDR3 bases: TGTGCCAGCAGCTTTTCTATGGGCTACGAGCAGTACTTC.

In DNA, the CDR3 is TGCGCCAGCAGACAAAGCAGACTAGGGCAGGGGGAGCAGTTCTTC. Protein product: CASRQSRLGQGEQFF. The chain combines TRBV10-2 with TRBJ2-1, with D perhaps assigned TRBD1 or TRBD2 (6 bases each). The CDR3 runs 15 residues. Germline V gene sequence: CDR1 WSHSY, CDR2 SAAADI. Trimming took 6 bases from V and 10 from J, leaving 22 bases between them.

The V and J genes are TRBV7-2 and TRBJ1-2; D not certain. The CDR3 sequence is 14 residues long. V lost 5 bases and J lost 0, with 10 bases in between. CDR1 and CDR2 (germline): SGHTA, FQGNSA. The DNA of the CDR3 is TGTGCCAGCAGCCCGCAGTTAGCTAACTATGGCTACACCTTC. Its protein is CASSPQLANYGYTF.

This clonotype turned up a few times. The rearrangement links TRBV6-1 to TRBJ2-7, with D unclear. The CDR3 is made up of 13 amino acids. V dropped 7 bases and J dropped 2 bases, with 12 bases sitting between them. Per germline, CDR1 MNHNS and CDR2 SASEGT. The CDR3: CASTGGGAYEQYF. The DNA of the CDR3 is TGTGCCAGCACCGGTGGCGGAGCCTACGAGCAGTACTTC.

This chain uses TRBV28 with TRBJ2-1, with a weak D call TRBD1 (5 bases). There are 15 residues in the CDR3. V gave up 6 bases and J gave up 12 bases, with 24 bases separating them. CDR1 is MDHEN and CDR2 is SYDVKM in the germline V gene. CDR3 region: CASRPDPDTFKGQFF. DNA of the CDR3: TGTGCCAGCAGACCCGATCCGGACACTTTCAAAGGGCAGTTCTTC.